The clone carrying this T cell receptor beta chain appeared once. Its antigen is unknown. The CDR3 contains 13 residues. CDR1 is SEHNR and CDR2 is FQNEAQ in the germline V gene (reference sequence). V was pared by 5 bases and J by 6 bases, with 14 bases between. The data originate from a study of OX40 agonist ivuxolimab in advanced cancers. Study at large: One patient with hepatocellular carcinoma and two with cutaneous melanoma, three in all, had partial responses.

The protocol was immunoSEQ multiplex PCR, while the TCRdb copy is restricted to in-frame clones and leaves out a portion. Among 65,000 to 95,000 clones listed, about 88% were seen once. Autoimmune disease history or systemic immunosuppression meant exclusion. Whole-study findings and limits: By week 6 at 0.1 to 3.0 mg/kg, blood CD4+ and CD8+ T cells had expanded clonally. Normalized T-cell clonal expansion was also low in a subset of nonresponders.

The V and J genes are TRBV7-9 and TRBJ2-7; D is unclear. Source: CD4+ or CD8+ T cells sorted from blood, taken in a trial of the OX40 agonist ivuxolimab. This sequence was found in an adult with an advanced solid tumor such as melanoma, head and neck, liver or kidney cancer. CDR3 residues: CASSENTDSEQYF. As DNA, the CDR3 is TGTGCCAGCAGCGAGAACACAGATTCCGAGCAGTACTTC.